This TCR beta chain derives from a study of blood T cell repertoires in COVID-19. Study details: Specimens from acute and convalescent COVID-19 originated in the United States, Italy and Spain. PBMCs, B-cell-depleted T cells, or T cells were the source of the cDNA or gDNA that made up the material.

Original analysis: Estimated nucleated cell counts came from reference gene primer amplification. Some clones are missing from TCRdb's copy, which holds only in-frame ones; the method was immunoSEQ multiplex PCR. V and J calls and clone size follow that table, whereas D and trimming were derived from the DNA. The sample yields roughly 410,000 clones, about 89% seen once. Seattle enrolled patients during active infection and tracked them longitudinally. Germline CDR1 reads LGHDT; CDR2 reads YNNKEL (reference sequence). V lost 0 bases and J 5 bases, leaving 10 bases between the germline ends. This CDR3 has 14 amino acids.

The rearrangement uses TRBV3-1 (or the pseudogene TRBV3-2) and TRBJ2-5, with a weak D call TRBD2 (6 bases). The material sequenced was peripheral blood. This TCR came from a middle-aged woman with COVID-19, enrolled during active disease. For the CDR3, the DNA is TGTGCCAGCAGCCAAGATCGGGGGTCGGAGACCCAGTACTTC. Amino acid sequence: CASSQDRGSETQYF.